Listed below are T cell receptor beta chains from one sample, sequenced in a study of shared clonotypes between healthy human individuals. TCRdb's copy holds only in-frame clones and misses some; the assay was immunoSEQ multiplex PCR. The table has 2 million or so clones, approximately 95% seen once. The material sequenced was naive CD8+ T cells sorted from blood. The source of these receptors is a man aged 18-30 years in good health. CDR3s include the opening cysteine and the closing phenylalanine or tryptophan. A D gene is named only where the DNA matches it firmly. Where a row states a size, it is once, few, many or the class of an expanded clone; other rows omit it.

v_gene: TRBV9
abundance: once
j_gene: TRBJ2-7
d_gene: .
CDR3nt: TGTGCCAGCAGCGAGGGGGGAGGACTTGCCGAGCAGTACTTC
CDR3aa: CASSEGGGLAEQYF

v_gene: TRBV9
abundance: .
j_gene: TRBJ1-4
d_gene: .
CDR3nt: TGTGCCAGCAGCGTAGGGGGGCCCCAAAGTCAAAAACTGTTTTTT
CDR3aa: CASSVGGPQSQKLFF

v_gene: TRBV7-9
abundance: .
j_gene: TRBJ1-1
d_gene: .
CDR3nt: TGTGCCAGCAGCATTGGTCAGGGGAACACTGAAGCTTTCTTT
CDR3aa: CASSIGQGNTEAFF

v_gene: TRBV27
abundance: .
j_gene: TRBJ2-5
d_gene: TRBD1
CDR3nt: TGTGCCAGCAGCGACAGGGGAGGAGAGACCCAGTACTTC
CDR3aa: CASSDRGGETQYF

v_gene: TRBV6-5
abundance: .
j_gene: TRBJ1-4
d_gene: .
CDR3nt: TGTGCCAGCAGTTTCTCCCAGGGAGGGAGTGAAAAACTGTTTTTT
CDR3aa: CASSFSQGGSEKLFF

v_gene: TRBV11-2
abundance: .
j_gene: TRBJ2-5
d_gene: .
CDR3nt: TGTGCCAGCAGCTTCTTCGGGGAAGGGGAGACCCAGTACTTC
CDR3aa: CASSFFGEGETQYF

v_gene: TRBV19
abundance: .
j_gene: TRBJ2-1
d_gene: .
CDR3nt: TGTGCCAGTAGTCCGGGATTCTCCTACAATGAGCAGTTCTTC
CDR3aa: CASSPGFSYNEQFF

v_gene: TRBV5-4
abundance: .
j_gene: TRBJ1-6
d_gene: .
CDR3nt: TGTGCCAGCAGCCCTGGACATGATAATTCACCCCTCCACTTT
CDR3aa: CASSPGHDNSPLHF

v_gene: TRBV6-1
abundance: .
j_gene: TRBJ2-6
d_gene: TRBD2
CDR3nt: TGTGCCAGCAGTGAATTTGGGCTAGCGGGAGGCCCTGGGGCCAACGTCCTGACTTTC
CDR3aa: CASSEFGLAGGPGANVLTF

v_gene: TRBV28
abundance: .
j_gene: TRBJ1-6
d_gene: .
CDR3nt: TGTGCCAGCAGTTTTGCGGGCAATTCACCCCTCCACTTT
CDR3aa: CASSFAGNSPLHF

v_gene: TRBV4-3
abundance: .
j_gene: TRBJ2-3
d_gene: TRBD2
CDR3nt: TGCGCCAGCAGCCAAGATAGGGAGCGGGGACGCACAGATACGCAGTATTTT
CDR3aa: CASSQDRERGRTDTQYF

v_gene: TRBV5-6
abundance: .
j_gene: TRBJ2-7
d_gene: TRBD2
CDR3nt: TGTGCCAGCAGCCCGGGGACTAGCGGGTCAAGCTCCTACGAGCAGTACTTC
CDR3aa: CASSPGTSGSSSYEQYF

v_gene: TRBV4-2
abundance: .
j_gene: TRBJ2-7
d_gene: .
CDR3nt: TGTGCCAGCAGCCAAGATCGAGGATTTTCCGAGCAGTACTTC
CDR3aa: CASSQDRGFSEQYF

v_gene: TRBV10-3
abundance: .
j_gene: TRBJ1-2
d_gene: .
CDR3nt: TGTGCCATCAGTGAAGCGGTCGACTATTTTGGCTACACCTTC
CDR3aa: CAISEAVDYFGYTF

v_gene: TRBV9
abundance: .
j_gene: TRBJ2-7
d_gene: .
CDR3nt: TGTGCCAGCAGCGTAGCTCTAGACCCCTACGAGCAGTACTTC
CDR3aa: CASSVALDPYEQYF

v_gene: TRBV7-6
abundance: .
j_gene: TRBJ2-1
d_gene: .
CDR3nt: TGTGCCAGCAGCTTAGCGCTCATTCCTGGAGGGACCTACAATGAGCAGTTCTTC
CDR3aa: CASSLALIPGGTYNEQFF

v_gene: TRBV7-3
abundance: .
j_gene: TRBJ2-3
d_gene: .
CDR3nt: TGTGCCAGCAGCGCTTGGGGGGTCTCAGATACGCAGTATTTT
CDR3aa: CASSAWGVSDTQYF

v_gene: TRBV9
abundance: few
j_gene: TRBJ1-6
d_gene: .
CDR3nt: TGTGCCAGCAGCGTAGGTGAGACATCTTCACCCCTCCACTTT
CDR3aa: CASSVGETSSPLHF

v_gene: TRBV30
abundance: few
j_gene: TRBJ2-1
d_gene: .
CDR3nt: TGTGCCTGGAGTGTACGGGGGCTCTCCTACAATGAGCAGTTCTTC
CDR3aa: CAWSVRGLSYNEQFF

v_gene: TRBV6-5
abundance: .
j_gene: TRBJ2-7
d_gene: TRBD1
CDR3nt: TGTGCCAGCAGTTCCGACAGGGGCAGGCCCTTGTACGAGCAGTACTTC
CDR3aa: CASSSDRGRPLYEQYF

v_gene: TRBV5-6
abundance: once
j_gene: TRBJ1-1
d_gene: TRBD1
CDR3nt: TGTGCCAGCGGGACAGATTACACTGAAGCTTTCTTT
CDR3aa: CASGTDYTEAFF

v_gene: TRBV14
abundance: .
j_gene: TRBJ2-7
d_gene: .
CDR3nt: TGTGCCAGCAGCCAAGATCTTCCAGGGACGGCCTACGAGCAGTACTTC
CDR3aa: CASSQDLPGTAYEQYF

v_gene: TRBV27
abundance: .
j_gene: TRBJ1-5
d_gene: .
CDR3nt: TGTGCCAGCAGTATCCGACAGGCGGATCAGCCCCAGCATTTT
CDR3aa: CASSIRQADQPQHF

v_gene: TRBV5-1
abundance: .
j_gene: TRBJ2-1
d_gene: .
CDR3nt: TGCGCCAGCAGCTCAGGACAGAACAATGAGCAGTTCTTC
CDR3aa: CASSSGQNNEQFF

v_gene: TRBV19
abundance: .
j_gene: TRBJ2-7
d_gene: TRBD2
CDR3nt: TGTGCCAGTAGTCCCGGGACTAGCGGCTCCTACGAGCAGTACTTC
CDR3aa: CASSPGTSGSYEQYF

v_gene: TRBV10-3
abundance: few
j_gene: TRBJ1-2
d_gene: .
CDR3nt: TGTGCCATCAGTGAGTCAGGGCTCGGCTACACCTTC
CDR3aa: CAISESGLGYTF

v_gene: TRBV5-1
abundance: .
j_gene: TRBJ1-1
d_gene: .
CDR3nt: TGCGCCAGCAGCTTGGTAGCAGGCGGACTGAACACTGAAGCTTTCTTT
CDR3aa: CASSLVAGGLNTEAFF

v_gene: TRBV9
abundance: .
j_gene: TRBJ2-1
d_gene: TRBD2
CDR3nt: TGTGCCAGCAGCGCCTGGGGAGGGTCGTATAATGAGCAGTTCTTC
CDR3aa: CASSAWGGSYNEQFF

v_gene: TRBV2
abundance: .
j_gene: TRBJ1-3
d_gene: .
CDR3nt: TGTGCCAGCCAGACTGGAGCCTCTGGAAACACCATATATTTT
CDR3aa: CASQTGASGNTIYF

v_gene: TRBV11-2
abundance: .
j_gene: TRBJ2-1
d_gene: .
CDR3nt: TGTGCCAGCAGCTATAGCGGCTCCTACAATGAGCAGTTCTTC
CDR3aa: CASSYSGSYNEQFF

v_gene: TRBV5-5
abundance: .
j_gene: TRBJ1-2
d_gene: TRBD1
CDR3nt: TGTGCCAGCAGCTACCCGACAGGGAAAGATGGCTACACCTTC
CDR3aa: CASSYPTGKDGYTF

v_gene: TRBV19
abundance: .
j_gene: TRBJ2-7
d_gene: TRBD1
CDR3nt: TGTGCCAGTAGTATCGGGGCAGGGGGTTACGAGCAGTACTTC
CDR3aa: CASSIGAGGYEQYF

v_gene: TRBV30
abundance: .
j_gene: TRBJ2-3
d_gene: .
CDR3nt: TGTGCCTGGGCCCTAATGAGGGGAGATACGCAGTATTTT
CDR3aa: CAWALMRGDTQYF

v_gene: TRBV5-4
abundance: once
j_gene: TRBJ2-2
d_gene: .
CDR3nt: TGTGCCAGCAGCTTGGAAGGGACCGGGGAGCTGTTTTTT
CDR3aa: CASSLEGTGELFF

v_gene: TRBV13
abundance: .
j_gene: TRBJ1-2
d_gene: TRBD1
CDR3nt: TGTGCCAGCAGCGGACAGGGGTTCTATGGCTACACCTTC
CDR3aa: CASSGQGFYGYTF

v_gene: TRBV7-8
abundance: .
j_gene: TRBJ1-1
d_gene: TRBD1
CDR3nt: TGTGCCAGCAGCGTCAGACAGGGAACCATCAAAACTGAAGCTTTCTTT
CDR3aa: CASSVRQGTIKTEAFF

v_gene: TRBV27
abundance: .
j_gene: TRBJ2-7
d_gene: TRBD1
CDR3nt: TGTGCCAGCAGCCCGGGACAGGGGGTGTACGAGCAGTACTTC
CDR3aa: CASSPGQGVYEQYF

v_gene: TRBV5-6
abundance: .
j_gene: TRBJ2-5
d_gene: .
CDR3nt: TGTGCCAGCAGCTTGGACGGGAGCGTAGAGACCCAGTACTTC
CDR3aa: CASSLDGSVETQYF

v_gene: TRBV7-9
abundance: .
j_gene: TRBJ2-2
d_gene: .
CDR3nt: TGTGCCAGCAGCCCAGCAGGCGGGGAGCTGTTTTTT
CDR3aa: CASSPAGGELFF

v_gene: TRBV7-9
abundance: .
j_gene: TRBJ2-3
d_gene: TRBD2
CDR3nt: TGTGCCAGCAGCTTAGGGAGTAGCGGGTTGACAGATACGCAGTATTTT
CDR3aa: CASSLGSSGLTDTQYF

v_gene: TRBV7-2
abundance: .
j_gene: TRBJ2-5
d_gene: .
CDR3nt: TGTGCCAGCAGATTCCGTGACGCCAAATGGGGAGAGACCCAGTACTTC
CDR3aa: CASRFRDAKWGETQYF

v_gene: TRBV7-9
abundance: .
j_gene: TRBJ1-5
d_gene: .
CDR3nt: TGTGCCAGCAGCCGAGGGTGGGATCAGCCCCAGCATTTT
CDR3aa: CASSRGWDQPQHF

v_gene: TRBV5-1
abundance: .
j_gene: TRBJ2-2
d_gene: TRBD2
CDR3nt: TGCGCCAGCAGCTCGGGACTAGCGGGCACCGGGGAGCTGTTTTTT
CDR3aa: CASSSGLAGTGELFF

v_gene: TRBV5-1
abundance: .
j_gene: TRBJ1-1
d_gene: .
CDR3nt: TGCGCCAGCAGCTTGGAAGGGGGGCTGAGCACTGAAGCTTTCTTT
CDR3aa: CASSLEGGLSTEAFF

v_gene: TRBV9
abundance: few
j_gene: TRBJ2-2
d_gene: .
CDR3nt: TGTGCCAGCAGCGTAACCCCAACCGGGGAGCTGTTTTTT
CDR3aa: CASSVTPTGELFF

v_gene: TRBV28
abundance: .
j_gene: TRBJ2-1
d_gene: .
CDR3nt: TGTGCCAGCAGTTTAGTTGGGGGCTCCAATGAGCAGTTCTTC
CDR3aa: CASSLVGGSNEQFF

v_gene: TRBV9
abundance: .
j_gene: TRBJ2-7
d_gene: .
CDR3nt: TGTGCCAGCAGCCCGTTGAGACAGGCACCTCGGCCGTTCGGCTCCTACGAGCAGTACTTC
CDR3aa: CASSPLRQAPRPFGSYEQYF

v_gene: TRBV10-3
abundance: .
j_gene: TRBJ2-5
d_gene: .
CDR3nt: TGTGCCATCAGTGACTGGGGCGTCTCCAAACCGACAGAGACCCAGTACTTC
CDR3aa: CAISDWGVSKPTETQYF

v_gene: TRBV10-3
abundance: .
j_gene: TRBJ2-5
d_gene: TRBD2
CDR3nt: TGTGCCATCGGAAACGTGGCGGGGGGGGAGACCCAGTACTTC
CDR3aa: CAIGNVAGGETQYF

v_gene: TRBV5-4
abundance: .
j_gene: TRBJ2-7
d_gene: .
CDR3nt: TGTGCCAGCAGCTTTGGCATTACCTACGAGCAGTACTTC
CDR3aa: CASSFGITYEQYF

v_gene: TRBV28
abundance: .
j_gene: TRBJ1-5
d_gene: .
CDR3nt: TGTGCCAGCGGGCTACAGGGCTGGGCTAATCAGCCCCAGCATTTT
CDR3aa: CASGLQGWANQPQHF

v_gene: TRBV6-6
abundance: .
j_gene: TRBJ2-3
d_gene: .
CDR3nt: TGTGCCAGCAGTCGATGGGGGGCGGAAGATACGCAGTATTTT
CDR3aa: CASSRWGAEDTQYF

v_gene: TRBV11-2
abundance: once
j_gene: TRBJ2-5
d_gene: TRBD1
CDR3nt: TGTGCCAGCAGCATAAATCCGGGACAGGGGGTGAAGGAGACCCAGTACTTC
CDR3aa: CASSINPGQGVKETQYF

v_gene: TRBV11-2
abundance: .
j_gene: TRBJ2-7
d_gene: .
CDR3nt: TGTGCCAGCAGCTTAGAGCCAGGAACCTACGAGCAGTACTTC
CDR3aa: CASSLEPGTYEQYF

v_gene: TRBV25-1
abundance: .
j_gene: TRBJ2-3
d_gene: .
CDR3nt: TGTGCCAGCAGTGGGGGGGAGCCAGATACGCAGTATTTT
CDR3aa: CASSGGEPDTQYF

v_gene: TRBV10-3
abundance: .
j_gene: TRBJ1-6
d_gene: .
CDR3nt: TGTGCCATCAGTGAGACAGGGTATAATTCACCCCTCCACTTT
CDR3aa: CAISETGYNSPLHF

v_gene: TRBV5-4
abundance: .
j_gene: TRBJ1-2
d_gene: .
CDR3nt: TGTGCCAGCAGCTCTCATCTTGAAGGGACTGCTGGCTACACCTTC
CDR3aa: CASSSHLEGTAGYTF

v_gene: TRBV27
abundance: .
j_gene: TRBJ2-7
d_gene: TRBD2
CDR3nt: TGTGCCAGCAGTCCCCGGACTAGCGGGGGCCCCTACGAGCAGTACTTC
CDR3aa: CASSPRTSGGPYEQYF